These 12 T cell receptor beta chains were all obtained from the same sample, sequenced in a study of a mutant IDH1 vaccine in newly diagnosed glioma. Their target antigens are unknown. Time point noted: week 11, during vaccination. Every vaccine dose comprised 300 ug of mutant IDH1 20-mer peptide plus topical imiquimod. Data came from immunoSEQ multiplex PCR; TCRdb stores just in-frame clones and leaves some out. Of over 95,000 clones detected, 85% to 90% appear once; the ten largest clones hold roughly 0.65%. Sequenced here: PBMCs, sampled from a glioma patient whose treatment included an IDH1 peptide vaccine. These receptors all come from a woman aged 45-65 years with glioma.

The chain has TRBV13 and TRBJ2-3, with 8 nucleotides matching TRBD2. Germline CDR1 PRHDT, CDR2 FYEKMQ (reference sequence). J lost 1 base, V lost 4 bases, and 7 bases had no gene match. The CDR3 consists of 16 residues. CDR3 sequence reads: CASSWRLASRTDTQYF. CDR3 nucleotide sequence: TGTGCCAGCAGCTGGAGACTAGCGTCCCGCACAGATACGCAGTATTTT.

This clone has a single count. V is TRBV2 and J is TRBJ2-1; D remains unclear. Germline lookup yields CDR1 SNHLY and CDR2 FYNNEI. V was clipped by 3 bases and J by 8 bases, with 20 bases between them. This CDR3 contains 16 residues. CDR3 sequence reads: CASSDSSEENLDEQFF. Written as DNA, the CDR3 is TGTGCCAGCAGTGATTCCAGCGAGGAGAACCTAGATGAGCAGTTCTTC.

The V gene is TRBV10-3, the J gene TRBJ1-2; D is undetermined. V gave up 7 bases and J gave up 2 bases, with 8 bases separating them. From germline, CDR1 is ENHRY and CDR2 SYGVKD. The CDR3 extends over 12 amino acids. The CDR3: CAINRGNYGYTF. In DNA, the CDR3 is TGTGCCATCAACCGGGGAAACTATGGCTACACCTTC.

This clone was counted between two and nine times. This chain connects TRBV28 to TRBJ1-5, with 7 bases identical to TRBD1. The CDR3 is 15 amino acids. From germline, CDR1 is MDHEN and CDR2 SYDVKM. J was trimmed by 2 bases and V by 3 bases; bases with no gene match: 4. The CDR3 reads CASSLIQGGNQPQHF. CDR3 nucleotides: TGTGCCAGCAGTTTGATCCAGGGGGGCAATCAGCCCCAGCATTTT.

V and J are TRBV2 and TRBJ2-5; D perhaps matches TRBD1 (6 bases). CDR1 and CDR2 (germline): SNHLY, FYNNEI. This CDR3 contains 14 residues. V was trimmed by 6 bases and J by 1 base, leaving 12 bases between them. The CDR3 protein is CASSQDSSQETQYF. The CDR3 bases are TGTGCCAGCAGCCAGGACAGTTCCCAAGAGACCCAGTACTTC.

The CDR3 region is CASSWTRRAGAADTQYF. CDR3 DNA sequence: TGTGCCAGCAGCTGGACCCGCCGGGCCGGAGCGGCAGATACGCAGTATTTT. J is TRBJ2-3 and V is TRBV5-5, with D perhaps matching TRBD2 (5 bases). CDR1 is SGHKS and CDR2 is YYEKEE in the germline V gene (reference sequence). The CDR3 is 17 residues long. V was trimmed by 3 bases and J by 4 bases, leaving 21 bases between them.

The chain has TRBV7-8 and TRBJ1-5; D might be TRBD1 (6 bases). Germline V lookup: CDR1 SGHVS, CDR2 FQNEAQ. Trimming pared 4 bases from V and 6 bases from J, leaving 16 bases between. The CDR3 is 15 amino acids. CDR3 bases: TGTGCCAGCAGCTCAGAGGACAGAGTTTTTCAGCCCCAGCATTTT. This gives the protein CASSSEDRVFQPQHF.

This clone was counted a single time. The J gene is TRBJ1-1, the V gene TRBV5-1; D is undetermined. The CDR3 sequence is 14 residues long. CDR1 SGHRS and CDR2 YFSETQ come from the germline V gene. V gave up 4 bases and J gave up 4 bases, with 14 bases separating them. The chain's CDR3 is CASSAGDSSTEAFF. The CDR3 DNA follows: TGCGCCAGCAGCGCCGGGGATTCTAGCACTGAAGCTTTCTTT.

This chain connects TRBV6-5 to TRBJ1-1, with 10 nucleotides matching TRBD1. V shed 6 bases and J 4 bases; nucleotides not matched to a gene: 2. CDR1 MNHEY and CDR2 SVGAGI come from the germline V gene. This CDR3 comprises 13 residues. CDR3 nucleotides: TGTGCCAGCAGCCGGACAGGGGGCACTGAAGCTTTCTTT. Protein product: CASSRTGGTEAFF.

The genes are TRBV10-3 and TRBJ2-7; 10 positions agree with TRBD2. The trim removed 6 bases at V and 0 bases at J, leaving 2 bases unmatched. Germline-derived CDR1 and CDR2 are ENHRY and SYGVKD. CDR3 length: 14 residues. CDR3 DNA sequence: TGTGCCATCAGGGGGACTAGCGACTCCTACGAGCAGTACTTC. Protein sequence: CAIRGTSDSYEQYF.

This clone was counted once. The genes are TRBV9 and TRBJ2-4, with TRBD1 matching 8 bases. CDR3 size: 16 residues. V was clipped by 3 bases and J by 3 bases; unmatched bases: 8. The germline CDR1 and CDR2 sequences are SGDLS and YYNGEE. The CDR3 coding sequence is TGTGCCAGCAGCGCCGGACAGGGTAGAGACAAAAACATTCAGTACTTC. It specifies CASSAGQGRDKNIQYF.

The chain uses TRBV13 and TRBJ1-2, with 8 bases aligning to TRBD1. Germline V CDR1 and CDR2: PRHDT, FYEKMQ (reference sequence). This CDR3 has 13 residues. V trimming: 2 bases; J trimming: 7 bases; junction bases outside the gene matches: 3. The CDR3 coding sequence is TGTGCCAGCAGCTTAACCAGGGGGCCTGGCTACACCTTC. This translates into CASSLTRGPGYTF.